This T cell receptor (beta chain) was profiled in a study of early T cells in non-severe SARS-CoV-2 infection. The germline V and J ends were trimmed by 1 base and 0 bases, with 10 bases remaining between them. CDR3 length equals 16 residues. Germline values: CDR1 SGHNT, CDR2 YENEEA. This clonotype was detected many times. One entry per CDR3 protein results from TCRdb running MiXCR on the 5' RACE reads. The top ten hold about 8.9% of the sample, which has roughly 45,000 distinct CDR3 sequences, about 11% seen once. The source material was whole blood. This chain connects TRBV11-3 to TRBJ1-3, with D uncertain. This clonotype was sampled from an adult who was a healthcare worker with PCR-confirmed SARS-CoV-2 infection or an uninfected control (not recorded which). CDR3 protein: CASSLGLPASGNTIYF. The CDR3 bases are TGTGCCAGCAGCTTAGGGCTGCCAGCCTCTGGAAACACCATATATTTT.